The T cell receptor beta chain under discussion was sequenced for a study of T-cell reconstitution after alpha-beta-depleted transplantation in children. Unique molecular identifiers were used in preparing the TCRbeta library. In TCRdb, the PCR reads were re-called with MiXCR into one record per CDR3 protein. The sample shows fewer than 700,000 distinct CDR3 sequences, over 10% of them seen only once. About this clonotype itself: The antigen remains undetermined.

General study points: Diversity of TCRbeta at day 60 was high in some patients, arising from surviving recipient T cells and thymic progenitors. As was reported, about two months after transplant, alpha-beta T cells came from several hundred expanded graft clones. When one year had passed after transplant, most T-cell counts and diversity came from newly produced T cells.

Germline CDR1 and CDR2: SGHTA and FQGNSA. The CDR3 runs to 16 residues. V lost 3 bases, J lost 4 bases, and 7 bases stayed unmatched. This specimen consisted of PBMCs, mostly from graft donor cells, obtained 360 days after TCRalphabeta/CD19-depleted stem cell transplant. The TCR sequence derives from a male patient younger than 18 who had a stem cell transplant for acute myeloid leukemia, so the T cells may come from the graft donor. V is TRBV7-2 and J is TRBJ2-2; TRBD1 matches at 8 bases. DNA of the CDR3: TGTGCCAGCAGCTTTCCAGGGGGCGGTTTCACCGGGGAGCTGTTTTTT. It yields the protein CASSFPGGGFTGELFF.